This T cell receptor (beta chain) derives from a study of T cell responses to AZD1222 COVID-19 vaccine. It was second doses at about 4 or about 12 weeks that were pooled. This clone was counted once. Its target is not known. Study-wide points: Baseline serostatus was positive in only a handful of AZD1222 recipients. Donors, mostly white British, included more females; clonal diversity was possibly underestimated.

With V trimmed by 3 bases and J by 0 bases, 5 bases remained unmatched. The length of the CDR3 is 16 residues. Germline values: CDR1 SGHRS, CDR2 YFSETQ. Clones were sequenced by immunoSEQ multiplex PCR, and TCRdb holds only the in-frame ones, with some missing. The table records roughly 190,000 clones, approximately 89% of them present only once. The receptor was isolated from an adult who received the AZD1222 COVID-19 vaccine. The chain carries TRBV5-1 and TRBJ1-4; TRBD1 matches at 7 bases. The sample in question was peripheral blood, obtained 28 days after the second AZD1222 dose. In DNA form, the CDR3 reads TGCGCCAGCAGCTACACAGGGGCTGCAACTAATGAAAAACTGTTTTTT. It encodes CASSYTGAATNEKLFF.